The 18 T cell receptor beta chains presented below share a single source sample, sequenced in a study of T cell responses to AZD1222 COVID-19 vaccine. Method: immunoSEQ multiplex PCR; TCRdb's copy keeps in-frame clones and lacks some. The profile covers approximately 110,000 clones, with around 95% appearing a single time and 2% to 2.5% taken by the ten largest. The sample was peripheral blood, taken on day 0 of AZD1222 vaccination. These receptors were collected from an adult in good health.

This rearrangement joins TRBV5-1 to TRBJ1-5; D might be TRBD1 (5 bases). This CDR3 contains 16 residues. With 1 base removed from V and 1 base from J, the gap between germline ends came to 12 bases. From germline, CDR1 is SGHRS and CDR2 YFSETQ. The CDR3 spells CASSLRTLRSNQPQHF. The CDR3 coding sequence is TGCGCCAGCAGCTTGAGGACACTCAGGAGCAATCAGCCCCAGCATTTT.

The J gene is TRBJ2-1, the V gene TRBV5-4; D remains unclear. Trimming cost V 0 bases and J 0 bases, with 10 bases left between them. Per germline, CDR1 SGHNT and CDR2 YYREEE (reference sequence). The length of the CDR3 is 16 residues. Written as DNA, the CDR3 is TGTGCCAGCAGCTTGGGACCAAAAGGCTCCTACAATGAGCAGTTCTTC. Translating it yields CASSLGPKGSYNEQFF.

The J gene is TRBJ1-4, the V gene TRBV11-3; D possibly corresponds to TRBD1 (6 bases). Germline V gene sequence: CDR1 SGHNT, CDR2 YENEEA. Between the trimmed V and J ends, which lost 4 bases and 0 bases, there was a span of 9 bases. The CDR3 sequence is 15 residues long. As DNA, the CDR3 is TGTGCCAGCAGCTCCCGGACAGCAACTAATGAAAAACTGTTTTTT. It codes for CASSSRTATNEKLFF.

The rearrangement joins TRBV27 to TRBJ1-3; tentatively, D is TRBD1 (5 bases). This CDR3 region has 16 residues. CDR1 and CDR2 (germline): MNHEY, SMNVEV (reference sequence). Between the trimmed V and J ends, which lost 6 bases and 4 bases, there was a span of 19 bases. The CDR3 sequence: CASSLQGGVIGNTIYF. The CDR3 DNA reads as TGTGCCAGCAGCCTGCAGGGCGGGGTTATCGGAAACACCATATATTTT.

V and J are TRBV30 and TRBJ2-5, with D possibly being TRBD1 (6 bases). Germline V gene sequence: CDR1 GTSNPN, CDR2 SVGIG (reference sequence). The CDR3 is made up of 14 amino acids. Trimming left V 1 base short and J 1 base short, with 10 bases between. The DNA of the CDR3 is TGTGCCTGGAGTGGTACAGGGTTCCAAGAGACCCAGTACTTC. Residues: CAWSGTGFQETQYF.

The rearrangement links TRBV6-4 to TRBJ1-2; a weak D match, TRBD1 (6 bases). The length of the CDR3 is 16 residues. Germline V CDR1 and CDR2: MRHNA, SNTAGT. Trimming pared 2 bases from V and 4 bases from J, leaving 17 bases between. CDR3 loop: CASSDSRGDYCYGYTF. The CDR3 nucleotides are TGTGCCAGCAGTGACAGTAGGGGGGATTATTGCTATGGCTACACCTTC.

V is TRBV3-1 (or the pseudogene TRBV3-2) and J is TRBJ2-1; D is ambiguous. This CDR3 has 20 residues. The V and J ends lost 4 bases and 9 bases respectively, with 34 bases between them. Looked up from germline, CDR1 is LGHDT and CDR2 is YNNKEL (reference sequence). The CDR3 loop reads CASSLIPPITLLVVVVEQFF. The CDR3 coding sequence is TGTGCCAGCAGCCTAATTCCCCCGATTACGCTGCTAGTAGTTGTGGTTGAGCAGTTCTTC.

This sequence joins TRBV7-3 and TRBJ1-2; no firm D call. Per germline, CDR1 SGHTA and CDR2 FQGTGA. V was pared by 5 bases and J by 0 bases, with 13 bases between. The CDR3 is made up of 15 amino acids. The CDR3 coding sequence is TGTGCCAGCAGCCCGGCACCGGGAGCTAACTATGGCTACACCTTC. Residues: CASSPAPGANYGYTF.

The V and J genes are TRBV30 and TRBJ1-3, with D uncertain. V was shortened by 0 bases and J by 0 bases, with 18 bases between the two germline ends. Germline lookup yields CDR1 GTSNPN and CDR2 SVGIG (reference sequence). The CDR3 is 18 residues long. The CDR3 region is CAWSVVQRLARSGNTIYF. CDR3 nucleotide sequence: TGTGCCTGGAGTGTTGTTCAGCGGCTCGCCCGCTCTGGAAACACCATATATTTT.

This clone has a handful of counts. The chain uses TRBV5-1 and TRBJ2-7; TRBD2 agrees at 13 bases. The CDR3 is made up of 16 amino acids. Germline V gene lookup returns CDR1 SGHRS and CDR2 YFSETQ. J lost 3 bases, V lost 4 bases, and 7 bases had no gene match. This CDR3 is CASSMTSGGTNYEQYF. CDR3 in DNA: TGCGCCAGCAGCATGACTAGCGGGGGGACCAACTACGAGCAGTACTTC.

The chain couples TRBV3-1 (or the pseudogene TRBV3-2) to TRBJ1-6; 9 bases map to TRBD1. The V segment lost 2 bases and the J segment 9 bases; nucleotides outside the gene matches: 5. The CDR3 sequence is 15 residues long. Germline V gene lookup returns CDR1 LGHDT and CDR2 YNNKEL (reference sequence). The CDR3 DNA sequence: TGTGCCAGCAGCCAAACCGGGACAGGGATTTCACCCCTCCACTTT. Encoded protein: CASSQTGTGISPLHF.

The CDR3 reads CASSLVTGGNTEAFF. The CDR3 DNA follows: TGTGCCAGCAGCTTAGTTACAGGGGGCAACACTGAAGCTTTCTTT. The chain carries TRBV7-9 and TRBJ1-1, with 9 bases fitting TRBD1. V lost 1 base and J lost 2; bases outside the gene matches: 2. The V gene's germline CDR1 is SEHNR and CDR2 FQNEAQ (reference sequence). The CDR3 extends over 15 amino acids.

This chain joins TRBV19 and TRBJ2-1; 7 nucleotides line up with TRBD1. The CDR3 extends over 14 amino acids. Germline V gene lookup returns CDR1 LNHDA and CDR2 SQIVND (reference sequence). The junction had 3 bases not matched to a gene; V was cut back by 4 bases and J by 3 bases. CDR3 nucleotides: TGTGCCAGTAGTACCGGACAGGACTACAATGAGCAGTTCTTC. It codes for CASSTGQDYNEQFF.

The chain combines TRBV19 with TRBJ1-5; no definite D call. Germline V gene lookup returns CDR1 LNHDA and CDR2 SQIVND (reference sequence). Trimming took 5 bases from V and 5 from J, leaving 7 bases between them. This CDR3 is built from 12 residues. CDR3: CASSPVYQPQHF. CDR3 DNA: TGTGCCAGTAGTCCAGTCTATCAGCCCCAGCATTTT. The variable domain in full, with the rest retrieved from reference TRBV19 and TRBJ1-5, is DGGITQSPKYLFRKEGQNVTLSCEQNLNHDAMYWYRQDPGQGLRLIYYSQIVNDFQKGDIAEGYSVSREKKESFPLTVTSAQKNPTAFYLCASSPVYQPQHFGDGTRLSIL.

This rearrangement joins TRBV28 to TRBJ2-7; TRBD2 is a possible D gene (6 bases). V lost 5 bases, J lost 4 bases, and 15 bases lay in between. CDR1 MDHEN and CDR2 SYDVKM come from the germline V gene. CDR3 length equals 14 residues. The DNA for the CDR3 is TGTGCCAGCAGTATCGGGAGAAGCCCGTACGAGCAGTACTTC. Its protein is CASSIGRSPYEQYF.

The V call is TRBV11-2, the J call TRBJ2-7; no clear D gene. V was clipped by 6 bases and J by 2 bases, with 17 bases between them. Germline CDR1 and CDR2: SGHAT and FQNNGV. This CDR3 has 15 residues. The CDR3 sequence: CASSLSRTYAYEQYF. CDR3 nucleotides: TGTGCCAGCAGTCTTTCGCGGACGTACGCCTACGAGCAGTACTTC.

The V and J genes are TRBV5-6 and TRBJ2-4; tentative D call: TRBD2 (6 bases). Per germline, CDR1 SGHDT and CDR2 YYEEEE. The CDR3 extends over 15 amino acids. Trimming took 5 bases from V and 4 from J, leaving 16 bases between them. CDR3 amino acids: CASRRELKIKNIQYF. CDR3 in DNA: TGTGCCAGCAGACGGGAGCTGAAAATTAAAAACATTCAGTACTTC.

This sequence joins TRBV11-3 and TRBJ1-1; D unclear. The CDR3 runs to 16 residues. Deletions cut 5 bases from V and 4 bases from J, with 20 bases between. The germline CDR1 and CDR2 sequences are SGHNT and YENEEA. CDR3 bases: TGTGCCAGCAGCGGTTTTACCTGGAGGGAACCCACTGAAGCTTTCTTT. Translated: CASSGFTWREPTEAFF.